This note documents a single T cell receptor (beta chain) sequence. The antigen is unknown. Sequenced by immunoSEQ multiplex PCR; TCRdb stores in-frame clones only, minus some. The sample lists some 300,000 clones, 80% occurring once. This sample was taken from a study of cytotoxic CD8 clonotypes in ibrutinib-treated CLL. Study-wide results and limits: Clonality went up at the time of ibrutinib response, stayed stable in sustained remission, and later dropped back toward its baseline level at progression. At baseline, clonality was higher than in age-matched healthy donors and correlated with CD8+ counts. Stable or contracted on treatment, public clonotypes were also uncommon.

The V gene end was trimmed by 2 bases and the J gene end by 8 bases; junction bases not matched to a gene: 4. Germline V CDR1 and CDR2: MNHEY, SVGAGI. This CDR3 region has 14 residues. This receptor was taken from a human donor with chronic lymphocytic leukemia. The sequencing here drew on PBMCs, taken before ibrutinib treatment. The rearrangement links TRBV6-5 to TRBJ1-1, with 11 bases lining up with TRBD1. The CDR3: CASSYPGTGGEAFF. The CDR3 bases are TGTGCCAGCAGTTACCCAGGGACAGGGGGAGAAGCTTTCTTT.